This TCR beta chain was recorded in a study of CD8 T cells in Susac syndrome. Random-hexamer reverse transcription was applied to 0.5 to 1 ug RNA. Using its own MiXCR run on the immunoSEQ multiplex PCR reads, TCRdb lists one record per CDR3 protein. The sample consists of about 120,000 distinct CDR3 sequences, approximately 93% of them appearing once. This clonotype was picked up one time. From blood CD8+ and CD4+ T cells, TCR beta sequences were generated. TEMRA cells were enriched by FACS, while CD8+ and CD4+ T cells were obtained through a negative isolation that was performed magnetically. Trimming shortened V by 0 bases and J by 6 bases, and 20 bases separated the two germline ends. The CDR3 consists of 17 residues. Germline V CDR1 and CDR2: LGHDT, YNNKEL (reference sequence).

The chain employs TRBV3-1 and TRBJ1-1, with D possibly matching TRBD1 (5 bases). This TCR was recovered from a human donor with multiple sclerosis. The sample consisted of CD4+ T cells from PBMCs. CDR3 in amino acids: CASSQERGWNLGAEAFF. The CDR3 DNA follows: TGTGCCAGCAGCCAAGAAAGGGGATGGAACCTAGGCGCTGAAGCTTTCTTT.